This T cell receptor (beta chain) was documented in a study of cytomegalovirus exposure and HLA in healthy donors. Trimming removed 0 bases from V and 3 bases from J; junction bases left unmatched: 0. From germline, CDR1 is PRHDT and CDR2 FYEKMQ (reference sequence). The CDR3 runs 14 residues. A note on this clone: The antigen is undetermined.

The repertoire was sequenced with immunoSEQ multiplex PCR; TCRdb's copy has only in-frame clones and lacks some. The data hold about 260,000 clones, with 90% observed a single time. Study outcomes and limitations: It was confirmed in vitro that a few of the CMV-associated chains were specific for CMV antigens. Many donors carried some public TCRs, although rarity characterized most TCR sequences.

The V and J genes are TRBV13 and TRBJ2-7, with 9 bases aligning to TRBD2. The receptor was isolated from a woman in her twenties or thirties in good health and CMV-seronegative. Sequences were obtained from PBMCs. Here the CDR3 DNA reads TGTGCCAGCAGCTTAGGGACTAGCGGCTACGAGCAGTACTTC. This codes for CASSLGTSGYEQYF.